Sequencing of this T cell receptor beta chain was carried out in a study of blood T cell repertoires in COVID-19. Source study methods: For nucleated cells, counts were estimated from reference gene primer amplification. Assay: immunoSEQ multiplex PCR; the TCRdb copy retains only in-frame clones and omits some. V and J calls and clone size are as listed in that table; D and trimming were resolved from the DNA. The repertoire holds 180,000 or so clones, with around 79% as singletons. V dropped 3 bases and J dropped 6 bases, with 14 bases sitting between them. The CDR3 spans 14 residues. Germline loops: CDR1 LGHDT, CDR2 YNNKEL (reference sequence).

The rearrangement uses TRBV3-1 (or the pseudogene TRBV3-2) and TRBJ1-2; TRBD1 might be the D (6 bases). Source material: PBMCs or T cells enriched from blood (not recorded which). This clonotype was obtained from a man aged 50 or older who had recovered from COVID-19. CDR3 protein: CASSQGQGRDGYTF. CDR3 in DNA: TGTGCCAGCAGCCAGGGCCAGGGGCGCGATGGCTACACCTTC.